The 16 T cell receptor beta chains in this list originate from one sample, sequenced in a study of patients and donors after allogeneic stem cell transplantation (dated by TCRdb to the early 2020s). The receptor library was made with RT-PCR. Sequencing took place on a NextSeq 550. TCRdb's own reprocessing of the public reads used fastp at Q25 and MiXCR and kept productive beta chains. Merged by CDR3 protein, the rows form single entries marked with the most common genes and DNA. The sample contains about 960,000 distinct CDR3 sequences, 18% of them found a single time. The ten largest clones add up to 6% of the sample. Source material: blood, either unsorted or a sorted T cell fraction (not recorded which). The receptors were sampled from a human donor who was either an allogeneic HSCT recipient or a stem cell or donor lymphocyte infusion donor (not recorded which). It is not recorded whose cells these are; they may come from a transplant donor.

V and J are TRBV7-9 and TRBJ2-3; 10 nucleotides match TRBD1. Trimming removed 0 bases from V and 5 bases from J; junction bases left unmatched: 5. The CDR3 contains 16 residues. The germline V gene encodes CDR1 SEHNR and CDR2 FQNEAQ (reference sequence). Written as DNA, the CDR3 is TGTGCCAGCAGCTTAGCGACAGGGGGCGTGATAGATACGCAGTATTTT. Encoded protein: CASSLATGGVIDTQYF.

This sequence joins TRBV27 and TRBJ2-1, with D uncertain. Looked up from germline, CDR1 is MNHEY and CDR2 is SMNVEV (reference sequence). The CDR3 is 15 amino acids. V was shortened by 3 bases and J by 0 bases, with 9 bases between the two germline ends. In DNA form, the CDR3 reads TGTGCCAGCAGTTTGGGCAAGAGCTCCTACAATGAGCAGTTCTTC. Encoded protein: CASSLGKSSYNEQFF.

This clonotype was recorded at least ten times. This chain links TRBV12-3 or TRBV12-4 with TRBJ2-7, with 7 bases lining up with TRBD1. CDR3 size: 13 residues. Germline trimming cut 1 base from V and 6 bases from J; bases unmatched to any gene: 3. The CDR3 bases are TGTGCCAGCAGTTTAGGACAGGGTGGCGAGCAGTACTTC. It codes for CASSLGQGGEQYF.

The sample holds a few counts of this clonotype. The chain has TRBV7-9 and TRBJ2-3, with 9 bases identical to TRBD2. Germline loops: CDR1 SEHNR, CDR2 FQNEAQ (reference sequence). The CDR3 is 17 amino acids. V was pared by 5 bases and J by 4 bases, with 13 bases of the junction left unmatched. CDR3 sequence reads: CASSPPLQAGGSDTQYF. Written as DNA, the CDR3 is TGTGCCAGCAGCCCCCCTCTACAGGCGGGGGGGTCAGATACGCAGTATTTT.

In its sample, this clonotype was seen a few times. V gene TRBV9 combines with J gene TRBJ2-3; unclear D gene. Trimming pared 0 bases from V and 4 bases from J, leaving 15 bases between. The CDR3 has 16 residues. Germline V gene data show CDR1 as SGDLS and CDR2 as YYNGEE. The CDR3 reads CASSVAWWREADTQYF. CDR3 DNA: TGTGCCAGCAGCGTAGCTTGGTGGCGAGAAGCAGATACGCAGTATTTT. The whole variable domain, filled in from reference TRBV9 and TRBJ2-3, reads DSGVTQTPKHLITATGQRVTLRCSPRSGDLSVYWYQQSLDQGLQFLIQYYNGEERAKGNILERFSAQQFPDLHSELNLSSLELGDSALYFCASSVAWWREADTQYFGPGTRLTVL.

This chain links TRBV12-3 or TRBV12-4 with TRBJ2-2; TRBD1 might be the D (5 bases). This CDR3 has 16 amino acids. The V and J ends lost 3 bases and 1 base respectively, with 12 bases between them. The DNA for the CDR3 is TGTGCCAGCAGTTTGTCCGTCAGGGTGAACACCGGGGAGCTGTTTTTT. Translation gives CASSLSVRVNTGELFF.

The chain uses TRBV4-3 and TRBJ1-4; D unresolved. Germline V gene lookup returns CDR1 LGHNA and CDR2 YSLEER. This CDR3 is built from 16 residues. V was pared by 0 bases and J by 6 bases, with 14 bases between. CDR3 DNA: TGCGCCAGCAGCCAAGATCGAGAACAGTGGGATGAAAAACTGTTTTTT. This sequence encodes CASSQDREQWDEKLFF.

CDR3 nucleotide sequence: TGTGCCAGCAGTTCAAGCGGGAGGGAGGAGGAGCAGTTCTTC. Protein product: CASSSSGREEEQFF. The chain combines TRBV7-9 with TRBJ2-1; 10 bases match TRBD2. From germline, CDR1 is SEHNR and CDR2 FQNEAQ (reference sequence). The V and J ends lost 6 bases and 10 bases, in that order; junction bases with no gene match: 9. The CDR3 consists of 14 residues. The full variable domain, with the rest looked up from reference TRBV7-9 and TRBJ2-1, is DTGVSQNPRHKITKRGQNVTFRCDPISEHNRLYWYRQTLGQGPEFLTYFQNEAQLEKSRLLSDRFSAERPKGSFSTLEIQRTEQGDSAMYLCASSSSGREEEQFFGPGTRLTVL.

This chain joins TRBV2 and TRBJ1-2; a possible D gene is TRBD1 (5 bases). V was shortened by 9 bases and J by 2 bases, with 10 bases between the two germline ends. Germline V CDR1 and CDR2: SNHLY, FYNNEI. This CDR3 comprises 12 residues. CDR3 nucleotide sequence: TGTGCCAGTAGGGACGAAAACTATGGCTACACCTTC. Residues: CASRDENYGYTF.

Here the CDR3 reads CASSLGQITYEQYF. CDR3 sequence (DNA): TGTGCCAGCAGCTTGGGACAGATCACCTACGAGCAGTACTTC. The chain employs TRBV5-4 and TRBJ2-7; the D gene is possibly TRBD1 (5 bases). This CDR3 is 14 amino acids long. CDR1 is SGHNT, CDR2 YYREEE, per germline (reference sequence). Trimming shortened V by 0 bases and J by 2 bases, and 9 bases separated the two germline ends.

This clonotype occurred a few times. The chain combines TRBV12-3 or TRBV12-4 with TRBJ2-7, with a weak D call TRBD2 (5 bases). This CDR3 is built from 15 residues. V lost 2 bases and J 3 bases, leaving 14 bases between the germline ends. The CDR3: CASSLRTVASYEQYF. Written as DNA, the CDR3 is TGTGCCAGCAGTTTACGGACTGTCGCTAGCTACGAGCAGTACTTC.

This sequence joins TRBV20-1 and TRBJ2-7; 7 nucleotides agree with TRBD1. Germline CDR1 and CDR2: DFQATT and SNEGSKA (reference sequence). The CDR3 runs to 12 residues. V was clipped by 4 bases and J by 3 bases; unmatched bases: 3. The CDR3 coding sequence is TGCAGTGCTATCAGGGGGAACTACGAGCAGTACTTC. As protein: CSAIRGNYEQYF.

Many counts were recorded for this clonotype. The rearrangement uses TRBV12-3 or TRBV12-4 and TRBJ1-2; D unclear. This CDR3 has 13 residues. V was shortened by 0 bases and J by 4 bases, with 6 bases between the two germline ends. The CDR3 reads CASSLAVLYGYTF. The CDR3 DNA follows: TGTGCCAGCAGTTTAGCGGTTCTCTATGGCTACACCTTC.

This clonotype was counted a few times. The J gene is TRBJ1-3, the V gene TRBV5-1; D remains ambiguous. The germline V gene has CDR1 SGHRS and CDR2 YFSETQ. The CDR3 contains 16 residues. Trimming shortened V by 0 bases and J by 5 bases, and 15 bases separated the two germline ends. The CDR3 nucleotides are TGCGCCAGCAGCTTGGGCGAGCCCCGAGGGCGAAACACCATATATTTT. Translated: CASSLGEPRGRNTIYF.

This clonotype was picked up a small number of times. The chain couples TRBV15 to TRBJ1-6, with TRBD1 as a possible D gene (6 bases). This CDR3 spans 15 amino acids. The ends were cut back, 1 base at V and 9 bases at J, with 13 bases in the middle. Germline V gene sequence: CDR1 LNHNV, CDR2 YYDKDF (reference sequence). The chain's CDR3 is CATSRVREGGSPLHF. The DNA of the CDR3 is TGTGCCACCAGCAGAGTGAGGGAGGGGGGTTCACCCCTCCACTTT.

V is TRBV12-3 or TRBV12-4 and J is TRBJ2-1; TRBD1 matches 8 bases. The CDR3 contains 14 residues. Trimming at V came to 3 bases and at J to 8 bases, leaving 6 bases not matched to a gene. The CDR3 reads CASSFRTGWDEQFF. CDR3 nucleotide sequence: TGTGCCAGCAGTTTTCGGACAGGGTGGGATGAGCAGTTCTTC.